Listed below are T cell receptor beta chains from one sample, sequenced in a study of shared clonotypes between healthy human individuals. The protocol was immunoSEQ multiplex PCR, while the TCRdb copy is restricted to in-frame clones and leaves out a portion. The table shows 2 million to 3 million clones, with approximately 93% occurring only once. Sequenced input: naive CD4+ T cells from PBMCs. These receptors all stem from a man between 18 and 35 years old in good health. Some clones in this sample may be carry-over from other donors' samples. CDR3s include the opening cysteine and the closing phenylalanine or tryptophan. A D gene is named only where the DNA matches it firmly. Only part of the rows carry a size: once, few, many, or a class if the clone is expanded.

cdr3_aa	cdr3_nt	d_call	clone_size	j_call	v_call
CASSVVDRGPGELFF	TGTGCCAGCAGTGTCGTGGACAGGGGGCCCGGGGAGCTGTTTTTT	TRBD1	NA	TRBJ2-2	TRBV2
CASSLQAGNTEAFF	TGCGCCAGCAGCCTGCAGGCGGGGAACACTGAAGCTTTCTTT	NA	NA	TRBJ1-1	TRBV5-1
CASSEATGAGNTIYF	TGTGCCAGCAGTGAAGCAACGGGGGCTGGAAACACCATATATTTT	NA	NA	TRBJ1-3	TRBV6-1
CASRLVVRPLYEQYF	TGTGCAAGTCGCTTAGTAGTCCGTCCTCTCTACGAGCAGTACTTC	NA	NA	TRBJ2-7	TRBV12-2
CASSSNEKLFF	TGTGCCAGCAGCAGTAATGAAAAACTGTTTTTT	NA	NA	TRBJ1-4	TRBV28
CASSLSGPSYNEQFF	TGCGCCAGCAGCTTATCCGGGCCATCCTACAATGAGCAGTTCTTC	NA	NA	TRBJ2-1	TRBV5-1
CASSSPDNYGYTF	TGTGCCAGCAGTTCCCCCGATAACTATGGCTACACCTTC	NA	NA	TRBJ1-2	TRBV28
CASRGVGSSGEQYF	TGTGCCAGCAGAGGAGTAGGGTCCTCGGGGGAGCAGTACTTC	NA	NA	TRBJ2-7	TRBV7-2
CASSPAGGRNIEAFF	TGTGCCAGCAGCCCCGCCGGGGGCAGAAACATTGAAGCTTTCTTT	NA	NA	TRBJ1-1	TRBV28
CASSHGGQASENTEAFF	TGTGCCAGCAGCCATGGAGGACAGGCGTCAGAGAACACTGAAGCTTTCTTT	TRBD1	once	TRBJ1-1	TRBV28
CASSARGVSAFF	TGTGCCAGTAGCGCCCGCGGGGTATCGGCTTTCTTT	NA	NA	TRBJ1-1	TRBV19
CASSAYPGAGNTEAFF	TGTGCCAGCAGTGCTTACCCAGGGGCAGGGAACACTGAAGCTTTCTTT	NA	few	TRBJ1-1	TRBV28
CAWIGGNSYNSPLHF	TGTGCCTGGATTGGTGGAAACTCCTATAATTCACCCCTCCACTTT	NA	NA	TRBJ1-6	TRBV30
CSGRQGSETQYF	TGCAGCGGCAGACAGGGTAGCGAGACCCAGTACTTC	TRBD1	NA	TRBJ2-5	TRBV29-1
CASGTVMNTEAFF	TGTGCCAGCGGGACAGTGATGAACACTGAAGCTTTCTTT	TRBD1	NA	TRBJ1-1	TRBV5-4
CASSGDFGGAYEQYF	TGTGCCAGCAGTGGGGACTTTGGCGGGGCCTACGAGCAGTACTTC	NA	NA	TRBJ2-7	TRBV6-6
CASSLWSSGTYNEQFF	TGTGCCAGCAGCTTATGGTCTAGCGGGACCTACAATGAGCAGTTCTTC	TRBD2	once	TRBJ2-1	TRBV7-3
CASSQLANPQETQYF	TGCGCCAGCAGCCAACTAGCGAACCCTCAAGAGACCCAGTACTTC	TRBD2	NA	TRBJ2-5	TRBV5-1
CASSQVRTDNQPQHF	TGCGCCAGCAGCCAAGTTCGCACAGACAATCAGCCCCAGCATTTT	NA	NA	TRBJ1-5	TRBV4-1